A selection of T cell receptor beta chains follows, all from one sample in a study of T-cell memory formation after mild COVID-19. TCRdb passed the 5' RACE reads through MiXCR, listing each CDR3 protein once. In the table there are under 250,000 distinct CDR3 sequences, roughly 10% of which are singletons. Sequenced material: PBMCs or a T cell subset sorted from them (not recorded which). Source of these receptors: a man aged 18 to 30 who had mild COVID-19 (a few samples of this study predate the infection). Cell type and time point are not known. Both conserved end residues are part of each CDR3. The D gene is left open where the match is weak. Clone size is stated in some rows and not others, as once, few, many or a class when expanded.

size	V	J	D	CDR3	DNA
few	TRBV7-2	TRBJ1-1	.	CASSLASQLNTEAFF	TGTGCCAGCAGCTTAGCTTCCCAGCTGAACACTGAAGCTTTCTTT
few	TRBV12-3/TRBV12-4	TRBJ2-1	TRBD2	CASRPGTSGNEQFF	TGTGCCAGCAGGCCCGGGACTAGCGGAAATGAGCAGTTCTTC
few	TRBV19	TRBJ1-1	.	CASSYGGSNTEAFF	TGTGCCAGTAGCTACGGGGGGTCGAACACTGAAGCTTTCTTT
.	TRBV28	TRBJ2-3	TRBD2	CASSLSSGGAVDTQYF	TGTGCCAGCAGTTTATCTAGCGGGGGGGCCGTAGATACGCAGTATTTT
.	TRBV7-9	TRBJ2-1	TRBD2	CASSVVLLAAEQFF	TGTGCCAGCAGCGTAGTCCTGCTAGCGGCTGAGCAGTTCTTC
few	TRBV20-1	TRBJ2-2	.	CSARDHRGRELFF	TGCAGTGCTAGAGATCACCGGGGGAGGGAGCTGTTTTTT
.	TRBV4-1	TRBJ1-1	.	CASSQDGGAGTKAFF	TGCGCCAGCAGCCAAGACGGGGGGGCAGGAACTAAAGCTTTCTTT
few	TRBV12-3/TRBV12-4	TRBJ2-5	.	CASSFMSDQKTQYF	TGTGCCAGCAGTTTTATGTCGGACCAAAAGACCCAGTACTTC
few	TRBV10-3	TRBJ2-1	.	CAISESEGTNEQFF	TGTGCCATCAGTGAGTCGGAGGGAACGAATGAGCAGTTCTTC
many	TRBV5-1	TRBJ2-2	TRBD2	CASSYGGSNTGELFF	TGCGCCAGCAGCTACGGGGGGAGCAACACCGGGGAGCTGTTTTTT
.	TRBV6-4	TRBJ1-6	.	CASSDGSSYNSPLHF	TGTGCCAGCAGTGACGGGAGCTCCTATAATTCACCCCTCCACTTT
.	TRBV13	TRBJ2-2	TRBD2	CASSRGGGGELFF	TGTGCCAGCAGCCGGGGGGGAGGCGGGGAGCTGTTTTTT
many	TRBV20-1	TRBJ2-6	.	CSATSGHTSGANVLTF	TGCAGTGCAACCTCGGGACACACCTCTGGGGCCAACGTCCTGACTTTC
few	TRBV18	TRBJ1-2	TRBD1	CASSPAGTGGYRGYTF	TGTGCCAGCTCACCGGCCGGGACAGGGGGCTATAGAGGCTACACCTTC
.	TRBV3-1	TRBJ1-2	.	CASSQGPMSYGYTF	TGTGCCAGCAGCCAGGGGCCGATGAGCTATGGCTACACCTTC
many	TRBV5-1	TRBJ1-4	.	CASSELQGSGEKLFF	TGCGCCAGCAGCGAATTACAGGGCTCCGGGGAAAAACTGTTTTTT
many	TRBV29-1	TRBJ2-3	.	CSVAGVATQYF	TGCAGCGTTGCAGGGGTGGCTACGCAGTATTTT
.	TRBV29-1	TRBJ2-3	.	CSVTGGDTQYF	TGCAGCGTCACCGGGGGAGATACGCAGTATTTT
few	TRBV7-9	TRBJ1-6	TRBD1	CASSLPPDRAPNSPLHF	TGTGCCAGCAGCTTACCCCCGGACAGGGCCCCCAATTCACCCCTCCACTTT
.	TRBV28	TRBJ1-2	.	CASRGRGAYGYTF	TGTGCCAGCAGAGGTCGGGGGGCGTATGGCTACACCTTC
few	TRBV5-6	TRBJ2-3	TRBD1	CASRPTGGVDTQYF	TGTGCCAGCAGACCGACAGGGGGTGTAGATACGCAGTATTTT
.	TRBV5-6	TRBJ2-1	.	CASSLGTRYNEQFF	TGTGCCAGCAGCTTGGGGACACGGTACAATGAGCAGTTCTTC
.	TRBV6-2/TRBV6-3	TRBJ2-1	.	CASSSSWHEQFF	TGTGCCAGCAGTTCGTCCTGGCATGAGCAGTTCTTC
.	TRBV6-5	TRBJ2-5	.	CATLGAGETQYF	TGTGCCACCCTTGGGGCGGGGGAGACCCAGTACTTC
few	TRBV20-1	TRBJ2-1	TRBD2	CSARRLASYNEQFF	TGCAGTGCTAGAAGACTAGCATCCTACAATGAGCAGTTCTTC
few	TRBV11-2	TRBJ1-1	TRBD1	CASSLGTLGGRGLTEAFF	TGTGCCAGCAGCTTAGGTACCCTCGGTGGCAGGGGGCTTACTGAAGCTTTCTTT
few	TRBV4-3	TRBJ2-1	.	CASSQGGGQNNEQFF	TGCGCCAGCAGCCAAGGCGGAGGACAGAACAATGAGCAGTTCTTC
few	TRBV11-2	TRBJ2-3	.	CATRQESDTQYF	TGTGCCACCCGACAGGAATCAGATACGCAGTATTTT
.	TRBV7-2	TRBJ1-1	TRBD1	CASIRDRGRTEAFF	TGTGCCAGCATCCGGGACAGGGGAAGAACTGAAGCTTTCTTT
.	TRBV29-1	TRBJ1-1	TRBD1	CSAPPTGFARTNTEAFF	TGCAGCGCTCCCCCGACAGGGTTCGCACGGACCAACACTGAAGCTTTCTTT
.	TRBV9	TRBJ1-1	TRBD1	CASSVGQGLNTEAFF	TGTGCCAGCAGCGTGGGACAGGGCTTAAACACTGAAGCTTTCTTT
few	TRBV3-1	TRBJ1-4	TRBD1	CASTLGTGLEKLFF	TGTGCCAGCACCCTCGGGACAGGTCTGGAAAAACTGTTTTTT
.	TRBV18	TRBJ2-1	.	CASSPPRGAYNEQFF	TGTGCCAGCTCACCACCGCGCGGGGCATACAATGAGCAGTTCTTC
.	TRBV5-1	TRBJ1-1	TRBD1	CASSDGTGALSTEAFF	TGCGCCAGCAGCGATGGGACAGGGGCCCTGAGCACTGAAGCTTTCTTT
many	TRBV5-1	TRBJ1-1	.	CASSPTGTMNTEAFF	TGCGCCAGCAGCCCGACAGGAACCATGAACACTGAAGCTTTCTTT
.	TRBV13	TRBJ1-5	.	CASSRSGQPQHF	TGTGCCAGCAGCCGTAGTGGCCAGCCCCAGCATTTT
.	TRBV9	TRBJ1-2	.	CASSLTSGANYGYTF	TGTGCCAGCAGCCTTACTTCAGGGGCTAACTATGGCTACACCTTC
few	TRBV5-5	TRBJ2-1	.	CASSRRGAHYNEQFF	TGTGCCAGCAGCCGGAGGGGGGCCCACTACAATGAGCAGTTCTTC
few	TRBV29-1	TRBJ2-5	.	CSVEDWGRGFKTQYF	TGCAGCGTTGAAGATTGGGGCAGGGGTTTCAAGACCCAGTACTTC
few	TRBV12-3/TRBV12-4	TRBJ1-2	TRBD1	CASSFQGAYGYTF	TGTGCCAGCAGTTTTCAGGGGGCCTATGGCTACACCTTC
few	TRBV6-2/TRBV6-3	TRBJ2-2	TRBD2	CASSPGVAGARELFF	TGTGCCAGCAGCCCCGGGGTAGCGGGGGCCCGGGAGCTGTTTTTT
.	TRBV28	TRBJ2-3	TRBD1	CASTTHRTGGFSTDTQYF	TGTGCCAGCACCACTCACAGGACAGGGGGGTTTAGCACAGATACGCAGTATTTT
few	TRBV5-4	TRBJ2-2	.	CASNLQGGGSTGELFF	TGTGCCAGCAACCTACAGGGTGGTGGGAGCACCGGGGAGCTGTTTTTT
few	TRBV12-5	TRBJ2-3	TRBD2	CASGPSGVSTDKQYF	TGTGCTAGTGGCCCTAGCGGGGTGAGCACAGATAAGCAGTATTTT